This T cell receptor beta chain was observed in a study of blood T cell repertoires in COVID-19. For the study at large: Some COVID-19 samples were acute and others convalescent; all came from the United States, Italy and Spain. T cells, B-cell-depleted T cells, or PBMCs supplied cDNA or gDNA.

Germline CDR1 SGHNT, CDR2 YYREEE (reference sequence). The CDR3 has 14 amino acids. The germline V and J ends were trimmed by 2 bases and 5 bases, with 11 bases remaining between them. The authors' processing: Estimation of nucleated cell counts was performed using reference gene primer amplification. Only in-frame clones appear in the TCRdb table, and some are missing; sequencing was by immunoSEQ multiplex PCR. The V and J calls and clone size come from that table; D and trimming were worked out from the DNA. This repertoire shows around 300,000 clones, more than 80% found once; its top ten account for 3%.

The chain links TRBV5-4 to TRBJ2-1; D gene uncertain. The clonotype was recovered from a woman aged 25-40 years with active or convalescent COVID-19. Sequencing input: peripheral blood. The DNA of the CDR3 is TGTGCCAGCAGCTTAGAAAGCAACGACAATGAGCAGTTCTTC. Its translation is CASSLESNDNEQFF.